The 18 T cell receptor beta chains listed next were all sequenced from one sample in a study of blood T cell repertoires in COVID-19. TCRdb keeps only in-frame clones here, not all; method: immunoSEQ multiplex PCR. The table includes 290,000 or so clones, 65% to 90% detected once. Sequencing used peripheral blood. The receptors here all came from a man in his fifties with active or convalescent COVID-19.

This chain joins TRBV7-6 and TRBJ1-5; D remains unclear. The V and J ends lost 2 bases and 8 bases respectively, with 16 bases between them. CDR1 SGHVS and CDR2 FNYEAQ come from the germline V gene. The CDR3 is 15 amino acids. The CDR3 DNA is TGTGCCAGCAGCTTAATAGCGGGGAGGAGTGAGCCCCAGCATTTT. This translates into CASSLIAGRSEPQHF.

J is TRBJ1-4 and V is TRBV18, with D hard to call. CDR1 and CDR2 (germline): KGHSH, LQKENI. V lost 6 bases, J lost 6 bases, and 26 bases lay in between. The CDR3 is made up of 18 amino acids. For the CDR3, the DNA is TGTGCCAGCTCCCCCCAACTGGGTCGGGGAGGATTGGATGAAAAACTGTTTTTT. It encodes CASSPQLGRGGLDEKLFF.

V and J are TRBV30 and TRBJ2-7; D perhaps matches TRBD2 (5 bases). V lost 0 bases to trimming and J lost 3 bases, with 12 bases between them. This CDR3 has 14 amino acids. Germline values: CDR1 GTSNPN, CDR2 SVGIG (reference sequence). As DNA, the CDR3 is TGTGCCTGGAGTGTCCAAGGGAGCTACTACGAGCAGTACTTC. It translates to CAWSVQGSYYEQYF.

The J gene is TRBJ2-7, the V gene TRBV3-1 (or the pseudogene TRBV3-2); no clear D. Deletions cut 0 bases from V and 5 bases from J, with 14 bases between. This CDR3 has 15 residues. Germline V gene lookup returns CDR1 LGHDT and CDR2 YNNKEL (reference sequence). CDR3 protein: CASSQDRASVDEQYF. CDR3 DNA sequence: TGTGCCAGCAGCCAAGATAGAGCTTCGGTGGACGAGCAGTACTTC.

CDR3 amino acids: CASIFKAGITNTEAFF. CDR3 bases: TGTGCCAGCATATTTAAGGCCGGGATTACGAACACTGAAGCTTTCTTT. The chain carries TRBV2 and TRBJ1-1; D call uncertain. CDR1 SNHLY and CDR2 FYNNEI come from the germline V gene. This CDR3 has 16 residues. Trimming removed 7 bases from V and 1 base from J, with 19 bases in between. The whole variable domain, remainder taken from reference TRBV2 and TRBJ1-1, is EPEVTQTPSHQVTQMGQEVILRCVPISNHLYFYWYRQILGQKVEFLVSFYNNEISEKSEIFDDQFSVERPDGSNFTLKIRSTKLEDSAMYFCASIFKAGITNTEAFFGQGTRLTVV.

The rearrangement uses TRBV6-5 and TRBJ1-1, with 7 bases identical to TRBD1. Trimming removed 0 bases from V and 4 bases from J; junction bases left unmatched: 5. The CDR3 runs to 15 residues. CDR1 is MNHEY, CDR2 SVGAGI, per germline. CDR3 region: CASSYSKGASTEAFF. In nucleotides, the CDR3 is TGTGCCAGCAGTTACTCGAAGGGGGCGTCCACTGAAGCTTTCTTT.

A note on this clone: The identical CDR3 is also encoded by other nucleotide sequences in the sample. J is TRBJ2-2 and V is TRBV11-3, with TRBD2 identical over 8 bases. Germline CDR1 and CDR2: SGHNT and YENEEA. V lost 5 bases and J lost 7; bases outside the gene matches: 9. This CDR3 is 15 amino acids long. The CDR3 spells CASSASGGRGGELFF. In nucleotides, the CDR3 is TGTGCCAGCAGCGCAAGCGGGGGTCGGGGCGGGGAGCTGTTTTTT.

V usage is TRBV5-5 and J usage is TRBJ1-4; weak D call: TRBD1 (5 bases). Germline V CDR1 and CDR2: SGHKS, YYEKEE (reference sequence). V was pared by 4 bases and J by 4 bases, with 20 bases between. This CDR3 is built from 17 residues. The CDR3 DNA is TGTGCCAGCAGCCTAACCCTGCGACAGCGCTTTAATGAAAAACTGTTTTTT. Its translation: CASSLTLRQRFNEKLFF.

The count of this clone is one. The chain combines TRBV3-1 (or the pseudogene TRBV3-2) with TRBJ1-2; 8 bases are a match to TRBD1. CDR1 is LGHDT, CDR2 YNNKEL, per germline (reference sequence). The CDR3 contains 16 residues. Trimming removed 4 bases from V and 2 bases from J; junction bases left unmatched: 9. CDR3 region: CASSPLQGGKNYGYTF. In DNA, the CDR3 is TGTGCCAGCAGCCCCTTACAGGGGGGTAAGAACTATGGCTACACCTTC.

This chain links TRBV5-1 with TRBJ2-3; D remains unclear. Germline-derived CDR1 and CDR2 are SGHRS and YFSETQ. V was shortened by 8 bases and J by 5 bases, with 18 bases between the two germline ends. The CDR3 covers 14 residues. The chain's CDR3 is CASTPDRYGDTQYF. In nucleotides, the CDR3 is TGCGCCAGTACCCCCGATCGGTACGGAGATACGCAGTATTTT.

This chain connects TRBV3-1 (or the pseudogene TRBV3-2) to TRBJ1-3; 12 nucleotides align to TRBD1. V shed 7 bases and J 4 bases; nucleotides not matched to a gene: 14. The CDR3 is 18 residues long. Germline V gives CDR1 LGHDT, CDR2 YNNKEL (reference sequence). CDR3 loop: CASTQGTGGAFAGNTIYF. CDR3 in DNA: TGTGCCAGCACCCAGGGGACAGGGGGCGCTTTCGCGGGAAACACCATATATTTT.

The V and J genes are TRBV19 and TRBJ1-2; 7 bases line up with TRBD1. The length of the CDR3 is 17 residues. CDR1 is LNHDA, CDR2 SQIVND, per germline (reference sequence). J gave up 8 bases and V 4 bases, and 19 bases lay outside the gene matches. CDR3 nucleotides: TGTGCCAGTAGTACCCCCGAGGGGGCCCTTGCCACATTCGGCTACACCTTC. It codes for CASSTPEGALATFGYTF.

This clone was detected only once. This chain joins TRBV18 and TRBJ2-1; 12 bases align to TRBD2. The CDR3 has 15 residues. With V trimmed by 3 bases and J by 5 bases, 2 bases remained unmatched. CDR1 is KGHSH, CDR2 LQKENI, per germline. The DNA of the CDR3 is TGTGCCAGCTCACCTAGACTAGCGGGAGACAATGAGCAGTTCTTC. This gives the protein CASSPRLAGDNEQFF.

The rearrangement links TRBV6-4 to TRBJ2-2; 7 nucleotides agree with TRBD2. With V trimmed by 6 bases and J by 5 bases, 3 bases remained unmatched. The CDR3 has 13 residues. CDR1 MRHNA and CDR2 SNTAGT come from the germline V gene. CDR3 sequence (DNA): TGTGCCAGCAGGGCGGGAGCGACCGGGGAGCTGTTTTTT. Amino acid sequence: CASRAGATGELFF.

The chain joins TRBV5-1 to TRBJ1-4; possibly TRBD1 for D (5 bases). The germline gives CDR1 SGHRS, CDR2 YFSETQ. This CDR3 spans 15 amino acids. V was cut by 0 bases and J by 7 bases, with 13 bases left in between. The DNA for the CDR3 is TGCGCCAGCAGCTTGGCTGGGCAGGGTGGTGAAAAACTGTTTTTT. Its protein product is CASSLAGQGGEKLFF.

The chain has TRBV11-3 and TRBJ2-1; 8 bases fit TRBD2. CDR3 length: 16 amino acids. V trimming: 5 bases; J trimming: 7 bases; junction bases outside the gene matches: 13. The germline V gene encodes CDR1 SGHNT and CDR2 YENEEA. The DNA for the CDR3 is TGTGCCAGCAGCAACCCCAGCGGGAGTACGAGGAATGAGCAGTTCTTC. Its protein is CASSNPSGSTRNEQFF.

CDR3 amino acids: CASSIEIRTRSSNVLTF. Written as DNA, the CDR3 is TGTGCCAGTAGTATTGAGATCCGGACAAGGAGTTCCAACGTCCTGACTTTC. The V gene is TRBV19, the J gene TRBJ2-6, with TRBD1 as a possible D gene (5 bases). The V end was cut by 3 bases, the J end by 8 bases, with 20 bases between. The CDR3 loop spans 17 amino acids. Germline V gene sequence: CDR1 LNHDA, CDR2 SQIVND (reference sequence). Variable domain in full (rest from reference TRBV19 and TRBJ2-6): DGGITQSPKYLFRKEGQNVTLSCEQNLNHDAMYWYRQDPGQGLRLIYYSQIVNDFQKGDIAEGYSVSREKKESFPLTVTSAQKNPTAFYLCASSIEIRTRSSNVLTFGAGSRLTVL.

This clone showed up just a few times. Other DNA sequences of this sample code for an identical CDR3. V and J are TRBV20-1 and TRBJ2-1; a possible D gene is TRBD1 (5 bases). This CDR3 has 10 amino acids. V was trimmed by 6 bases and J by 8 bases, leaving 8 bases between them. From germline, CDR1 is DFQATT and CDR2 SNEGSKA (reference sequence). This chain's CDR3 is CSAWGDEQFF. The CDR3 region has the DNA TGCAGTGCATGGGGCGATGAGCAGTTCTTC.